Each of the 22 T cell receptor beta chains below was sequenced from the same sample in a study of T cell clusters in autoimmune cytopenias. Each sample's input was approximately 270 ng genomic DNA, 35,000 to 40,000 genome equivalents. One tube held mixed TRB-A and TRB-B primer pools for touch-down PCR. Each CDR3 protein gets one entry in TCRdb, which reprocessed the multiplex PCR reads and gives no DNA. This sample contains around 5,400 distinct CDR3 sequences. Sequenced sample: peripheral blood. The receptors here all came from a human donor with an autoimmune cytopenia or autoimmune hepatitis (not recorded which).

This clonotype is labeled medium-sized based on frequency. The CDR3 reads CASSRLRSNTGELFF. The V and J genes are TRBV12-3 or TRBV12-4 and TRBJ2-2; the TRBD2 assignment by TCRdb is unverifiable without DNA. CDR3 size: 15 residues.

In terms of frequency, this clonotype is medium-sized. This chain connects TRBV29-1 to TRBJ1-5; the D gene TCRdb calls, TRBD1, cannot be checked with no DNA. The CDR3 is 12 amino acids. Germline CDR1 reads SQVTM; CDR2 reads ANQGSEA. This CDR3 is CSVRTGDQPQHF.

This clonotype shows up as medium-sized (0.01 to 0.1%) by frequency. The chain employs TRBV6-5 and TRBJ2-3. CDR3 length: 13 amino acids. Germline V gene data show CDR1 as MNHEY and CDR2 as SVGAGI. This CDR3 is CASFSNMGDTQYF.

This clonotype is labeled medium-sized (0.01 to 0.1%) based on frequency. This chain uses TRBV30 with TRBJ2-7; absent DNA, TCRdb's TRBD1 call cannot be checked. The CDR3 consists of 12 residues. Looked up from germline, CDR1 is GTSNPN and CDR2 is SVGIG (reference sequence). The CDR3 loop is CAWNPGGGEQYF.

Its frequency marks this clonotype as medium-sized (0.01 to 0.1%). The chain has TRBV6-1 and TRBJ2-5; TCRdb names TRBD1, which stays unverified in the absence of DNA. This CDR3 is 17 amino acids long. CDR1 MNHNS and CDR2 SASEGT come from the germline V gene. This CDR3 reads CASSYSWEQGPPETQYF.

This clonotype is classed as medium-sized by frequency. This chain connects TRBV6-5 to TRBJ2-3. This CDR3 is 14 amino acids long. The germline V gene has CDR1 MNHEY and CDR2 SVGAGI. This CDR3 is CASSNSGGTDTQYF.

In terms of frequency, this clonotype is medium-sized. This chain joins TRBV18 and TRBJ1-5; without DNA, the TCRdb call of TRBD1 cannot be checked. There are 16 residues in the CDR3. Germline-derived CDR1 and CDR2 are KGHSH and LQKENI. The CDR3 here is CASSPLQGVGNQPQHF.

This chain joins TRBV5-4 and TRBJ1-1; TCRdb proposes TRBD1, but this gene call is untestable without DNA. The length of the CDR3 is 16 residues. Germline CDR1 SGHNT, CDR2 YYREEE (reference sequence). The CDR3 here is CASSTGGRFEWTEAFF.

This chain's CDR3 is CATVTGPKGNTEAFF. The chain combines TRBV19 with TRBJ1-1; there is no DNA to check the TCRdb D call of TRBD1. The CDR3 spans 15 residues. The germline V gene has CDR1 LNHDA and CDR2 SQIVND (reference sequence).

V gene TRBV7-9 combines with J gene TRBJ2-1; TCRdb names TRBD2, which stays unverified in the absence of DNA. Germline values: CDR1 SEHNR, CDR2 FQNEAQ (reference sequence). CDR3 length: 13 amino acids. This chain's CDR3 is CASTASPYNEQFF.

Its frequency marks this clonotype as medium-sized. This chain joins TRBV6-6 and TRBJ2-3. Germline CDR1 is MNHNY and CDR2 is SVGAGI (reference sequence). This CDR3 is 13 amino acids long. CDR3 region: CASSYGSTDTQYF.

This clonotype counts as medium-sized by frequency. The chain couples TRBV6-1 to TRBJ2-5; TCRdb gives TRBD2 as the D gene, but with no DNA this cannot be confirmed. This CDR3 comprises 16 residues. Germline loops: CDR1 MNHNS, CDR2 SASEGT. CDR3 sequence: CASSRQASGLQETQYF.

V usage is TRBV6-5 and J usage is TRBJ2-7; without DNA, the TCRdb call of TRBD1 cannot be checked. Germline values: CDR1 MNHEY, CDR2 SVGAGI. The CDR3 consists of 14 residues. The CDR3 reads CASQDRGGAYEQYF.

This clonotype is called medium-sized (0.01 to 0.1%) based on its frequency. The chain combines TRBV12-3 or TRBV12-4 with TRBJ1-6; TCRdb's D gene call, TRBD1, goes unchecked for lack of DNA. The CDR3 contains 11 residues. This chain's CDR3 is CASSSGQILHF.

This clonotype is deemed medium-sized (0.01 to 0.1%) by its frequency. The J gene is TRBJ2-5, the V gene TRBV30; TCRdb's D gene call, TRBD1, goes unchecked for lack of DNA. Germline CDR1 reads GTSNPN; CDR2 reads SVGIG (reference sequence). The CDR3 spans 13 residues. The CDR3 spells CAWSGRGPETQYF.

Measured by frequency, this clonotype is large (0.1 to 1%). The V call is TRBV29-1, the J call TRBJ1-4; TCRdb's D gene call, TRBD1, goes unchecked for lack of DNA. The CDR3 loop spans 14 amino acids. CDR1 and CDR2 from the germline V gene are SQVTM and ANQGSEA. The CDR3: CSVTPGGGNEKLFF.

Measured by frequency, this clonotype is medium-sized. J is TRBJ2-7 and V is TRBV6-5; TCRdb names TRBD2, which stays unverified in the absence of DNA. Germline V gene lookup returns CDR1 MNHEY and CDR2 SVGAGI. The CDR3 consists of 13 residues. CDR3 sequence: CASSPGLVIEQYF.

V is TRBV5-6 and J is TRBJ2-1; TCRdb gives TRBD2 as the D gene, but with no DNA this cannot be confirmed. The CDR3 covers 14 residues. Germline assignment: CDR1 SGHDT and CDR2 YYEEEE. The CDR3: CASSLTSGGYEQFF. The whole variable domain, filled in from reference TRBV5-6 and TRBJ2-1, reads DAGVTQSPTHLIKTRGQQVTLRCSPKSGHDTVSWYQQALGQGPQFIFQYYEEEERQRGNFPDRFSGHQFPNYSSELNVNALLLGDSALYLCASSLTSGGYEQFFGPGTRLTVL.

The chain is built from TRBV20-1 and TRBJ1-2. Germline values: CDR1 DFQATT, CDR2 SNEGSKA (reference sequence). This CDR3 has 11 residues. The CDR3: CSAQDYDGYTF.

The chain joins TRBV12-3 or TRBV12-4 to TRBJ1-4. The CDR3 is 14 residues long. This CDR3 reads CASSSVGTNEKLFF.

This clonotype shows up as medium-sized (0.01 to 0.1%) by frequency. This chain uses TRBV19 with TRBJ1-2. CDR1 is LNHDA, CDR2 SQIVND, per germline (reference sequence). The CDR3 contains 12 residues. CDR3 residues: CASSIGGKGYTF. The full variable domain, its missing parts supplied by reference TRBV19 and TRBJ1-2, is DGGITQSPKYLFRKEGQNVTLSCEQNLNHDAMYWYRQDPGQGLRLIYYSQIVNDFQKGDIAEGYSVSREKKESFPLTVTSAQKNPTAFYLCASSIGGKGYTFGSGTRLTVV.

The chain combines TRBV6-5 with TRBJ2-7; the D gene TCRdb calls, TRBD1, cannot be checked with no DNA. The germline gives CDR1 MNHEY, CDR2 SVGAGI. CDR3 length: 16 residues. CDR3 in amino acids: CASSAARGLSSYEQYF.